This T cell receptor (beta chain) was obtained from a study of vaccination and CD4 T cells after COVID-19. On the study more broadly: Median time from second vaccine dose to sampling was over 55 days (14 to 241).

Concerning this clonotype itself: The antigen remains unidentified.

The sample's treatment: approximately nine-day PBMC culture with coronavirus spike peptide pools or control peptides (ViraFEST assay). CD4+ T-cell collection from the unexposed donor predated the COVID-19 pandemic (2011-2018). The CDR3 consists of 14 residues. Looked up from germline, CDR1 is SGHTA and CDR2 is FQGNSA. V dropped 3 bases and J dropped 14 bases, with 17 bases sitting between them. Whole-study results and caveats: Clonotypes reactive to SARS-CoV-2 had a median that went up from about 20 to 38, but not significantly. The authors studied relatively few convalescent patients and analyzed no early post-infection timepoints.

Sequenced with the Oncomine TCR Beta short-read assay was DNA taken from cultured CD4+ T cells. TCRdb used MiXCR to reprocess the PCR reads, holding one entry per CDR3 protein. Found here are several thousand distinct CDR3 sequences, 47% of them singletons; the top ten hold around two fifths. Sequencing was done on a sample of CD4+ T cells from blood, cultured in vitro. The clonotype originates from a human donor in good health. The chain carries TRBV7-2 and TRBJ1-6; weak D call: TRBD1 (5 bases). The CDR3 region is CASSFQSQGDTLHF. In DNA form, the CDR3 reads TGTGCCAGCAGCTTTCAGTCTCAGGGCGATACCCTCCACTTT.